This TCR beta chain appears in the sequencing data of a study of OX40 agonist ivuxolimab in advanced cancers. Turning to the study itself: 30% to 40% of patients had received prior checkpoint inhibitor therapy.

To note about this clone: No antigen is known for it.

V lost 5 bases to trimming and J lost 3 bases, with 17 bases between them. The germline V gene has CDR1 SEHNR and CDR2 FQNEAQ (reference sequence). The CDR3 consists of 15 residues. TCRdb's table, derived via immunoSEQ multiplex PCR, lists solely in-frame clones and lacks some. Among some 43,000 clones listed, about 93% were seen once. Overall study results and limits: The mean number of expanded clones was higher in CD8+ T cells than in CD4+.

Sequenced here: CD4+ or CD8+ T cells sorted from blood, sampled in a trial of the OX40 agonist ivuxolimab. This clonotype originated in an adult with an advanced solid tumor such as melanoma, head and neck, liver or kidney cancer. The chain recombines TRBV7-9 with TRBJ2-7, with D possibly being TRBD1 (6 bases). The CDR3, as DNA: TGTGCCAGCAGCCCATCACAGGGAATGGTCTACGAGCAGTACTTC. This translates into CASSPSQGMVYEQYF.